These T cell receptor beta chains were read from a single sample in a study of long-term antiretroviral therapy in people with HIV. Sequencing used immunoSEQ multiplex PCR; TCRdb keeps in-frame clones, though not all of them. The sample includes tens of thousands of clones, around 86% of them seen just once. Specimen: unsorted PBMCs, collected 2.9 years after starting antiretroviral therapy. The receptors were sampled from a man between 50 and 59 years old with HIV. Each CDR3 is given with its conserved first and last residue. The order of the fields is clone size, D gene, V gene, J gene, CDR3 DNA, CDR3 protein. The D gene is left open where the match is weak. Clone size appears in some rows only: once, few, many, or a class for an expanded clone.

-	TRBD2	TRBV4-3	TRBJ2-3	TGCGCCAGCAGCCCTAGCGGGGGGAAGACAGATACGCAGTATTTT	CASSPSGGKTDTQYF
-	-	TRBV6-5	TRBJ1-1	TGTGCCAGCAGTTACACCCAGCTGAACACTGAAGCTTTCTTT	CASSYTQLNTEAFF
-	TRBD2	TRBV9	TRBJ2-5	TGTGCCAGCAGCATCGGACTAGCGGGGGTCCAAGAGACCCAGTACTTC	CASSIGLAGVQETQYF
-	-	TRBV6-6	TRBJ2-3	TGTGCCAGCAGTTACGCGACAGATACGCAGTATTTT	CASSYATDTQYF
-	-	TRBV30	TRBJ1-6	TGTGCCTGGAGCGCCCGCGGGGCTTCCCAGGGGAGAGGCTCACCCCTCCACTTT	CAWSARGASQGRGSPLHF
-	-	TRBV2	TRBJ1-6	TGTGCCAGCAGAATAGGACAGACTTATAATTCACCCCTCCACTTT	CASRIGQTYNSPLHF
few	-	TRBV13	TRBJ1-1	TGTGCCAGCAGCACCCAGACAGGAGGGTACACTGAAGCTTTCTTT	CASSTQTGGYTEAFF
-	-	TRBV11-1	TRBJ2-1	TGTGCCAGCAGCCCGCAGACCAGCGGGCGATACAATGAGCAGTTCTTC	CASSPQTSGRYNEQFF
-	-	TRBV27	TRBJ2-3	TGTGCCAGCAGGATACGGGGGGCTGGAGATACGCAGTATTTT	CASRIRGAGDTQYF
once	TRBD2	TRBV18	TRBJ2-3	TGTGCCAGCTCACGCGACGGACTAGCGGGCACAGATACGCAGTATTTT	CASSRDGLAGTDTQYF
-	TRBD1	TRBV6-1	TRBJ1-2	TGTGCCAGCAGTGAAGGGGACAGCCTCTATGGCTACACCTTC	CASSEGDSLYGYTF
few	-	TRBV6-5	TRBJ2-7	TGTGCCAGCAGTTACTCGAAGAATTCCTACGAGCAGTACTTC	CASSYSKNSYEQYF
once	-	TRBV11-2	TRBJ2-2	TGTGCCAGCAGCGGGGACGGCCTAGCGAACACCGGGGAGCTGTTTTTT	CASSGDGLANTGELFF
-	-	TRBV5-1	TRBJ2-1	TGCGCCAGCAGCTTGGGGGACGGGACGTACAATGAGCAGTTCTTC	CASSLGDGTYNEQFF
-	-	TRBV6-5	TRBJ2-5	TGTGCCAGTGGGAACCCTTGGGGGGAGACCCAGTACTTC	CASGNPWGETQYF
-	TRBD1	TRBV6-6	TRBJ1-2	TGTGCCAGCAGGGTGACAGGGCCTGGCTACACCTTC	CASRVTGPGYTF
-	-	TRBV18	TRBJ1-3	TGTGCCAGCTCACCAGGAACCGCCCGAAGCTCTGGAAACACCATATATTTT	CASSPGTARSSGNTIYF
-	-	TRBV7-9	TRBJ1-2	TGTGCCAGCAGGCCTTTGGAGCCCCGGACCATCTATGGCTACACCTTC	CASRPLEPRTIYGYTF
-	-	TRBV5-6	TRBJ2-7	TGTGCCAGCAGCCCGGGCCCTCTCGAGCAGTACTTC	CASSPGPLEQYF
-	TRBD2	TRBV27	TRBJ2-7	TGTGCCAGCGTTCCCTACTGGGGGGGCTCCTACGAGCAGTACTTC	CASVPYWGGSYEQYF
-	-	TRBV11-3	TRBJ2-1	TGTGCCAGCAGCTACCGAGGGGGATACCCCTACAATGAGCAGTTCTTC	CASSYRGGYPYNEQFF
-	-	TRBV4-3	TRBJ2-2	TGCGCCAGCAGCCTTCAGGGACCCGGGGAGCTGTTTTTT	CASSLQGPGELFF
-	-	TRBV7-3	TRBJ2-3	TGTGCCAGCAGCTTAACGGCCGCGGGGGCGACAGATACGCAGTATTTT	CASSLTAAGATDTQYF
-	-	TRBV19	TRBJ2-7	TGTGCCAGTAGTCCCCTGGTAGGGGTCTACGAGCAGTACTTC	CASSPLVGVYEQYF
-	-	TRBV4-1	TRBJ2-7	TGCGCCAGCAGCCACACCGGCAGGGAAGGGTACGAGCAGTACTTC	CASSHTGREGYEQYF
few	TRBD1	TRBV28	TRBJ1-2	TGTGCCAGCAGTTTAGGGACAGTCCGTTTCTATGGCTACACCTTC	CASSLGTVRFYGYTF
-	-	TRBV5-1	TRBJ1-1	TGCGCCAGCAGCACCTATAACACTGAAGCTTTCTTT	CASSTYNTEAFF